Listed here are 17 T cell receptor beta chains from one sample, sequenced in a study of blood T cell repertoires in COVID-19. The protocol was immunoSEQ multiplex PCR, while the TCRdb copy is restricted to in-frame clones and leaves out a portion. The sample contains 150,000 or so clones, approximately 86% of which appear only once. The sequencing input was peripheral blood. These TCRs come from a man in his fifties or sixties with COVID-19, enrolled during active disease.

The V gene is TRBV19, the J gene TRBJ1-5; TRBD1 might be the D (6 bases). CDR3 length equals 13 residues. From germline, CDR1 is LNHDA and CDR2 SQIVND (reference sequence). The V end was cut by 9 bases, the J end by 6 bases, with 15 bases between. The CDR3 nucleotides are TGTGCCAGCTCCTGGGGGCCGGGTCAGCCCCAGCATTTT. Its protein product is CASSWGPGQPQHF.

This sequence joins TRBV30 and TRBJ1-1; 12 bases fit TRBD1. This CDR3 is built from 18 residues. Trimming removed 4 bases from V and 1 base from J; junction bases left unmatched: 13. The germline V gene has CDR1 GTSNPN and CDR2 SVGIG (reference sequence). DNA of the CDR3: TGTGCCTGGAAAAAGGCCGGGACAGGGGGCTTTGGGAACACTGAAGCTTTCTTT. This translates into CAWKKAGTGGFGNTEAFF.

The chain uses TRBV24-1 and TRBJ2-5, with D possibly matching TRBD2 (6 bases). The CDR3 covers 16 residues. Germline V gives CDR1 KGHDR, CDR2 SFDVKD. V was clipped by 4 bases and J by 4 bases, with 18 bases between them. The CDR3 spells CATSERSWGGGETQYF. CDR3 DNA: TGTGCCACCAGTGAACGAAGCTGGGGAGGTGGAGAGACCCAGTACTTC.

The chain is built from TRBV19 and TRBJ2-1, with 12 bases aligning to TRBD2. The germline CDR1 and CDR2 sequences are LNHDA and SQIVND (reference sequence). This CDR3 has 17 amino acids. Trimming removed 6 bases from V and 5 bases from J; junction bases left unmatched: 11. The CDR3 is CASRDLAGGPAHNEQFF. DNA of the CDR3: TGTGCCAGTAGGGACCTAGCGGGAGGGCCGGCCCACAATGAGCAGTTCTTC.

CDR3 nucleotides: TGTGCCAGCAGTTTACAGGCTCTTCAGCCCCAGCATTTT. Its translation is CASSLQALQPQHF. The V and J genes are TRBV12-3 or TRBV12-4 and TRBJ1-5; no clear D. CDR3 length: 13 amino acids. Trimming took 2 bases from V and 6 from J, leaving 8 bases between them.

The genes are TRBV7-2 and TRBJ2-1; 8 nucleotides align to TRBD2. Germline assignment: CDR1 SGHTA and CDR2 FQGNSA. This CDR3 has 14 amino acids. With V trimmed by 5 bases and J by 8 bases, 8 bases remained unmatched. The CDR3 loop reads CASSQRTSFDEQFF. CDR3 sequence (DNA): TGTGCCAGCAGCCAACGGACTAGCTTCGATGAGCAGTTCTTC.

The genes are TRBV28 and TRBJ1-4, with TRBD1 matching 11 bases. This CDR3 region has 15 residues. Germline CDR1 MDHEN, CDR2 SYDVKM. V shed 6 bases and J 7 bases; nucleotides not matched to a gene: 7. CDR3 residues: CASSPGGTGGEKLFF. The CDR3 coding sequence is TGTGCCAGCAGCCCAGGGGGGACAGGGGGTGAAAAACTGTTTTTT.

V is TRBV19 and J is TRBJ2-7; 9 positions agree with TRBD1. The CDR3 covers 13 residues. Germline lookup yields CDR1 LNHDA and CDR2 SQIVND (reference sequence). The V segment lost 4 bases and the J segment 7 bases; nucleotides outside the gene matches: 5. Here the CDR3 DNA reads TGTGCCAGTAGTACGGGACAGGGAGAAGAGCAGTACTTC. This sequence encodes CASSTGQGEEQYF.

The CDR3 reads CASSPTPTNYGYTF. The CDR3 DNA reads as TGTGCCAGCAGCCCGACACCCACTAACTATGGCTACACCTTC. The chain uses TRBV7-3 and TRBJ1-2; D remains unclear. Trimming shortened V by 5 bases and J by 0 bases, and 10 bases separated the two germline ends. Germline CDR1 is SGHTA and CDR2 is FQGTGA. The CDR3 runs to 14 residues. Supplemented by reference TRBV7-3 and TRBJ1-2, the full variable domain reads GAGVSQTPSNKVTEKGKYVELRCDPISGHTALYWYRQSLGQGPEFLIYFQGTGAADDSGLPNDRFFAVRPEGSVSTLKIQRTERGDSAVYLCASSPTPTNYGYTFGSGTRLTVV.

The rearrangement joins TRBV27 to TRBJ2-7; 10 bases are shared with TRBD2. Trimming cost V 0 bases and J 5 bases; bases outside gene matches: 4. The CDR3 loop spans 15 amino acids. Per the germline V gene, CDR1 is MNHEY and CDR2 is SMNVEV (reference sequence). CDR3 loop: CASSLSLAGVNEQYF. Here the CDR3 DNA reads TGTGCCAGCAGTTTATCGCTAGCGGGAGTTAACGAGCAGTACTTC.

V and J are TRBV28 and TRBJ1-2; 7 bases align to TRBD1. V lost 5 bases to trimming and J lost 4 bases; unmatched junction nucleotides: 10. The CDR3 runs to 15 residues. The germline CDR1 and CDR2 sequences are MDHEN and SYDVKM. In DNA, the CDR3 is TGTGCCAGCAGTCCCGAGACAGGGACTTTCTATGGCTACACCTTC. Its protein is CASSPETGTFYGYTF.

The genes are TRBV28 and TRBJ2-2; 8 bases are shared with TRBD1. Per germline, CDR1 MDHEN and CDR2 SYDVKM. The CDR3 totals 14 residues. V lost 4 bases to trimming and J lost 5 bases; unmatched junction nucleotides: 3. The DNA of the CDR3 is TGTGCCAGCAGTTCAGGACAGGGTACCGGGGAGCTGTTTTTT. It codes for CASSSGQGTGELFF.

This sequence joins TRBV2 and TRBJ1-5; 7 positions agree with TRBD1. CDR1 and CDR2 (germline): SNHLY, FYNNEI. V shed 6 bases, J shed 4 bases, and the junction held 6 bases outside the gene matches. This CDR3 has 14 amino acids. The CDR3 region has the DNA TGTGCCAGCAGCCAGACAGGGCGAAATCAGCCCCAGCATTTT. It codes for CASSQTGRNQPQHF.

This sequence joins TRBV7-2 and TRBJ2-3; TRBD2 agrees at 7 bases. The germline V gene has CDR1 SGHTA and CDR2 FQGNSA. The trim removed 5 bases at V and 0 bases at J, leaving 8 bases unmatched. The CDR3 has 16 amino acids. CDR3 DNA sequence: TGTGCCAGCAGCCTCGTCGGGGGGACTAGCACAGATACGCAGTATTTT. This sequence encodes CASSLVGGTSTDTQYF.

Only one count was recorded for this clone. The J gene is TRBJ1-2, the V gene TRBV3-1 (or the pseudogene TRBV3-2); D is uncertain. Germline V gene lookup returns CDR1 LGHDT and CDR2 YNNKEL (reference sequence). The V and J ends lost 6 bases and 7 bases respectively, with 15 bases between them. The CDR3 length is 13 residues. CDR3 region: CASSPRSLSGYTF. The CDR3 DNA follows: TGTGCCAGCAGTCCAAGGAGTTTGTCTGGCTACACCTTC.

The chain couples TRBV29-1 to TRBJ1-2, with 12 bases aligning to TRBD1. There are 15 residues in the CDR3. CDR1 and CDR2 from the germline V gene are SQVTM and ANQGSEA. The ends lost 7 bases at V and 0 bases at J; junction bases unmatched: 6. The CDR3 sequence is CSATGDRGPNYGYTF. CDR3 nucleotides: TGCAGCGCCACGGGGGACAGGGGGCCTAACTATGGCTACACCTTC.

The genes are TRBV11-2 and TRBJ2-7, with 9 nucleotides matching TRBD1. Germline V lookup: CDR1 SGHAT, CDR2 FQNNGV. V gave up 1 base and J gave up 4 bases; unmatched junction bases: 8. The CDR3 runs 16 residues. The CDR3 nucleotides read TGTGCCAGCAGCTTAGGATTGGGACAGGGAGCTTACGAGCAGTACTTC. Translated: CASSLGLGQGAYEQYF.